This TCR beta chain originates from a study of cytomegalovirus exposure and HLA in healthy donors listed by TCRdb under 2017. Notes on the research overall: An earlier analysis of around 600 of the donors reported 250 to 350 Gb of sequence data and 100 million to 130 million unique TCR beta sequences from about 179 million T cells. An early release covering just under 650 HLA-typed donors comprised 300 to 350 gigabases of sequencing data and 85 million or so unique TCR sequences. Of the roughly 400 genotyped donors, approximately 82% fell in the genetic ancestry cluster associated with self-reported Caucasian donors. The study was designed to test whether signatures of past pathogen exposure could be identified by cataloging public T cell receptors. The T cell repertoires of under 750 subjects were profiled by immunosequencing and related to cytomegalovirus serostatus. A separate validation cohort of more than 100 different subjects was used in addition to the approximately 640-subject first cohort. The study combined high-throughput TCR immunosequencing, statistical association of individual TCRs with disease status, and machine learning to predict cytomegalovirus infection status. A later analysis re-examined previously published TCR beta repertoires from more than 550 donors and added high-resolution HLA genotyping to investigate patterns of TCR occurrence. Rather than drawing on any new phenotypic data, the later analysis identified candidate immune exposures from TCR beta sequences and the way those sequences occurred across donors. To decide whether each TCR beta V gene segment behaved as functional or pseudogenic, an earlier analysis of several hundred of the donors relied on high-throughput TCR beta sequencing. Alongside the repertoire data, information on donor age, sex, ethnicity and CMV serostatus was compiled. In a later genetic analysis, genome-wide SNP genotypes for about three fifths of the roughly 670 donors were used, and that subset was treated as a discovery cohort. All discovery cohort repertoires had been generated using a single sequencing platform. HLA typing included class I and class II loci at four-digit resolution. The number of typed donors differed by locus: roughly 629-630 for A, B, C, DRB1 and DQB1; 522 for DQA1; 600 to 610 for DPA1; and around 450 for DPB1. A few DR-DQ haplotypes were treated as single units for association and clustering because of strong linkage in the cohort. Across around 400 genotyped donors of the cohort, an average of approximately 240,000 unique TCR beta nucleotide sequences per donor were sequenced, and 15% to 20% of those sequences were non-productive. The full study reports these points: In a later analysis, several top co-occurrence clusters were reported to appear linked to parvovirus B19, influenza, CMV and Epstein-Barr virus. The earlier analysis of around 600 of the donors excluded roughly 16 rarely observed V segments, including chromosome 9 orphons, because counts were too low. A cluster of highly shared sequence variants was judged likely to be a technical artifact of the sequencing pipeline. A further reported finding was that TCR beta sequences accurately predicted the HLA-A and HLA-B alleles for most subjects in the first cohort. Correlated functional status among segregating V segments might reflect linkage disequilibrium, but an unknown experimental factor could not be ruled out. Broadly in line with IMGT annotations, most TCR beta V segments showed up in productive rearrangements about 87% or about 30% of the time in an earlier analysis of approximately 640 of the donors. The only immune exposure information available for the cohort was CMV serostatus. In a later analysis, HLA-associated TCR beta chains were found to be more clonally expanded and to have lower generation probabilities than equally common non-associated chains. In a later analysis, some 18,000 TCR beta sequences were associated with specific HLA alleles at a false discovery rate of 0.05. The authors suggested that the approach could potentially be generalized to other disease states and immunological phenotypes. A total of some 180 TCR beta chains were listed by the study as associated with cytomegalovirus. Because HLA typing was missing for some donors at each locus, association tests included only the typed subset. In a later analysis, TCR association rates were found to vary across HLA loci, with the most associated TCRs seen for DRB1 alleles and the fewest for HLA-C alleles. According to a later genetic analysis, donors in an Asian-associated ancestry cluster had fewer N-insertions in productive TCRs than the approximately 610-donor mean. The classifier was reported to diagnose cytomegalovirus status with high specificity and sensitivity in both the original cohort and the validation cohort. In this cohort, only TCR beta chains were sequenced, and detectable features were limited by the absence of alpha or paired-chain data. Most TCR sequences were seen in very few donors, while some public TCRs were found in many individuals. Because the 87-base-pair reads could not distinguish some IMGT-functional V segments, including TRBV6-2 and TRBV6-3, those segments were excluded. In a later genetic analysis, a missense DCLRE1C variant was associated with V-gene and J-gene trimming of TCR beta chains, and the association was replicated in an independent cohort. When HLA alleles, especially DR and DQ, strongly co-occurred, attributing TCR associations to individual alleles was difficult. A later analysis found that most CMV-associated TCR beta chains appeared HLA-restricted, with HLA associations seemingly driven largely by CMV exposure. A few of the identified cytomegalovirus-associated TCR beta chains were confirmed in vitro to be specific for cytomegalovirus antigens. The presence/absence analyses assumed that sequencing depth was roughly uniform across donors, and that assumption may not be true.

Notes on this clone: No cognate antigen has been identified for it. No base-level quality is on record; no much larger clone is a single base apart.

The cohort comprised approximately 700 healthy bone marrow donors. At the time of sampling, all cohort members were nominally healthy, though unrecorded immune exposures were likely present. The donor tested CMV seropositive and was one of the 289 seropositive cohort members. Each donor provided a peripheral blood sample, and peripheral blood mononuclear cells were used for TCR beta sequencing. Genomic DNA extraction from the blood cell samples was performed with the Qiagen DNeasy Blood Extraction Kit. The library was prepared using the immunoSEQ multiplex PCR assay. For the multiplex PCR, a mixture combining 60 forward primers for TCR Vbeta segments and 13 reverse primers for TCR Jbeta segments was used. Amplification of the CDR3 region of rearranged TCR beta genes was performed with a multiplex PCR assay on genomic DNA. On the Illumina HiSeq System, the amplified TCR beta libraries were sequenced as 87-base-pair reads. From the authors' description of their analysis: Across the 500 to 750 repertoires, a later analysis counted around 80 million unique TCR beta chains, roughly 11 million of which were shared by at least two donors. Raw reads were error-corrected and collapsed into unique sequences by a nearest-neighbor algorithm in which closely related sequences were merged to remove PCR and sequencing errors. Alignment of CDR3 sequences to IMGT reference sequences was used to assign V, D and J gene segments. For a sequence to be retained, at least a six-nucleotide match to both a V gene segment and a J gene segment was required. A rearrangement counted as productive if the CDR3 had no stop codons and remained in frame with V and J, and every other rearrangement counted as non-productive. Following IMGT convention, CDR3 was defined as the stretch from the second conserved V-encoded cysteine up to the conserved J-encoded phenylalanine. Sequences without an unambiguous match to a single V gene segment were excluded from the earlier analysis of several hundred of the donors. In an earlier analysis of 587 of the donors, V segments were called functional above 56.7% productive rearrangements and were called segregating when the between-donor standard deviation exceeded 5%. A statistical classification framework was built for diagnosing cytomegalovirus status from the catalog of TCR beta chain sequences. In a later analysis, TCR nucleotide sequences were compared against IMGT/GENE-DB human TR gene sequences so that V and J genes could be assigned. A later analysis assigned CDR3 sequences and most-parsimonious VDJ recombination scenarios with the TCRdist pipeline. In a later analysis, each TCR beta chain was defined by its CDR3 amino acid sequence together with its V-gene family, and reads lacking a unique V-gene family were excluded. To address suspected cross-contamination and a sequencing artifact, a later analysis removed 592 highly shared, low-generation-probability nucleotide sequences. In a later analysis, a clonal expansion index for each public chain was calculated from normalized within-repertoire ranks of inferred template counts. Generation probabilities in a later analysis came from a VDJ recombination model fitted to out-of-frame rearrangements, and those results were checked against IGoR. In a later analysis, TCR-TCR, TCR-HLA and TCR-CMV co-occurrence was scored with hypergeometric tests, and a repertoire-size bias correction was applied to TCR pairs. To estimate false discovery rates, a later analysis permuted the HLA or CMV assignments 20 times. In a later analysis, co-occurring TCRs were grouped using DBSCAN, and TCRdist sequence similarity was added for clustering within HLA-allele-positive subsets. Repertoires with fewer than 30,000 or more than 120,000 public chains were left out of co-occurrence clustering, as were several repertoires with anomalous nucleotide sharing. TCRdb limited this immuneACCESS table to in-frame rearrangements with V and J called. A share of clones is missing; checked studies link under half to unresolved V genes, and the rest is unexplained. The V and J calls and clone size are taken from that table; D and trimming were inferred from the DNA. For this sample there are 120,000 to 150,000 clones; roughly 74% appear just once. About 6.8% of the sample rests with the top ten.

V loses 7 bases at its end and J loses 3 bases; junction bases beyond the gene matches: 8. Inclusive of the bounding cysteine and phenylalanine, the CDR3 is 14 residues long. The CDR3 DNA has 42 bases and is translated from base 1. The germline V gene specifies SNHLY as CDR1 and FYNNEI as CDR2. The chain was built from TRBV2 and TRBJ1-2, with 7 bases matching TRBD1. This clonotype was sampled from a woman in her thirties or forties in good health and CMV-seropositive. Sequences were obtained from PBMCs. The CDR3 reads as follows: CASTLDREDYGYTF. The nucleotides read TGTGCCAGCACTCTTGACAGGGAGGACTATGGCTACACCTTC.